The next 9 T cell receptor beta chains were all read from a single sample in a study of blood T cell repertoires in COVID-19. Libraries were prepared by immunoSEQ multiplex PCR; TCRdb keeps only in-frame clonotypes and omits some of them. Of fewer than 250,000 clones listed, about 88% are singletons. The sequenced material came from peripheral blood. The receptors originated from a man younger than 45 with acute or convalescent COVID-19.

J is TRBJ2-1 and V is TRBV19; unclear D gene. V was clipped by 2 bases and J by 9 bases, with 14 bases between them. CDR1 and CDR2 from the germline V gene are LNHDA and SQIVND (reference sequence). The CDR3 covers 14 residues. DNA for the CDR3: TGTGCCAGTAGTATAAAAGCCACTGGCGGTGAGCAGTTCTTC. The encoded protein is CASSIKATGGEQFF.

The rearrangement joins TRBV7-2 to TRBJ2-7; 7 nucleotides line up with TRBD2. The V gene's germline CDR1 is SGHTA and CDR2 FQGNSA. V lost 0 bases, J lost 2 bases, and 4 bases stayed unmatched. The CDR3 is made up of 15 amino acids. CDR3 nucleotides: TGTGCCAGCAGCTTAGCGGCTAGCGGAGCCTACGAGCAGTACTTC. Its translation: CASSLAASGAYEQYF. The variable domain in full, completed from reference TRBV7-2 and TRBJ2-7, reads GAGVSQSPSNKVTEKGKDVELRCDPISGHTALYWYRQSLGQGLEFLIYFQGNSAPDKSGLPSDRFSAERTGGSVSTLTIQRTQQEDSAVYLCASSLAASGAYEQYFGPGTRLTVT.

V gene TRBV30 combines with J gene TRBJ2-5; D gene uncertain. Germline CDR1 and CDR2: GTSNPN and SVGIG (reference sequence). The CDR3 covers 12 residues. The V and J ends lost 8 bases and 2 bases respectively, with 12 bases between them. The CDR3 sequence is CAASRVQETQYF. The DNA for the CDR3 is TGTGCCGCAAGCCGGGTACAAGAGACCCAGTACTTC.

The rearrangement uses TRBV5-4 and TRBJ2-5, with D hard to call. The CDR3 length is 11 residues. Germline assignment: CDR1 SGHNT and CDR2 YYREEE (reference sequence). Deletions cut 3 bases from V and 4 bases from J, with 4 bases between. In DNA, the CDR3 is TGTGCCAGCAGCTCGGGAGAGACCCAGTACTTC. Its protein is CASSSGETQYF.

The rearrangement joins TRBV5-1 to TRBJ2-3; D call uncertain. Trimming left V 4 bases short and J 2 bases short, with 11 bases between. Per the germline V gene, CDR1 is SGHRS and CDR2 is YFSETQ. CDR3 length: 14 amino acids. The CDR3: CASSIREITDTQYF. CDR3 nucleotides: TGCGCCAGCAGCATAAGAGAGATCACAGATACGCAGTATTTT.

The chain joins TRBV7-8 to TRBJ2-3; possible D gene TRBD2, 6 bases. In germline, CDR1 is SGHVS, CDR2 FQNEAQ. The V end was cut by 4 bases, the J end by 3 bases, with 14 bases between. The CDR3 contains 15 residues. CDR3 sequence (DNA): TGTGCCAGCAGCTCGGAACTAGCAAGGACAGATACGCAGTATTTT. Translated, it gives CASSSELARTDTQYF.

The chain has TRBV5-1 and TRBJ2-3; the match to TRBD2 covers 9 bases. Per the germline V gene, CDR1 is SGHRS and CDR2 is YFSETQ. The CDR3 runs 17 residues. Germline trimming cut 5 bases from V and 0 bases from J; bases unmatched to any gene: 10. CDR3 amino acids: CASSRASGVGSTDTQYF. The DNA for the CDR3 is TGCGCCAGCAGTCGGGCTAGCGGGGTTGGTAGCACAGATACGCAGTATTTT.

The chain carries TRBV4-1 and TRBJ1-1; TRBD1 agrees at 10 bases. V trimming: 1 base; J trimming: 5 bases; junction bases outside the gene matches: 7. The CDR3 totals 16 residues. The V gene's germline CDR1 is MGHRA and CDR2 YSYEKL. The CDR3: CASSQGRDRGLTEAFF. The CDR3 nucleotides read TGCGCCAGCAGCCAAGGCCGGGACAGGGGTTTGACTGAAGCTTTCTTT.

CDR3 sequence reads: CASSDRGDEQFF. The CDR3 bases are TGTGCCAGCAGTGATCGCGGGGATGAGCAGTTCTTC. The chain employs TRBV2 and TRBJ2-1, with D perhaps matching TRBD2 (6 bases). Germline-derived CDR1 and CDR2 are SNHLY and FYNNEI. The CDR3 covers 12 residues. V was pared by 3 bases and J by 8 bases, with 8 bases between. The entire variable domain, with the rest obtained from reference TRBV2 and TRBJ2-1, is as follows: EPEVTQTPSHQVTQMGQEVILRCVPISNHLYFYWYRQILGQKVEFLVSFYNNEISEKSEIFDDQFSVERPDGSNFTLKIRSTKLEDSAMYFCASSDRGDEQFFGPGTRLTVL.